This T cell receptor (beta chain) came from a study of T cell repertoires in ileal Crohn's disease. General study points: Compared with CD4 T cells, sorted CD8 cells carried more expanded clones.

On this clone itself: The antigen is unknown.

The V end lost 4 bases, the J end lost 5 bases, and 14 bases lay between the germline ends. Germline V gene sequence: CDR1 MDHEN, CDR2 SYDVKM. CDR3 length equals 14 residues. As for time point: neoterminal ileum biopsy at postoperative endoscopy, about 6 months after surgery. Around 500 nanograms of biopsy DNA per sample underwent TCRB immunosequencing. The table came from immunoSEQ multiplex PCR; TCRdb's copy has only in-frame clones and leaves some out. The table shows about 11,000 clones, with approximately 77% occurring only once. This chain uses TRBV28 with TRBJ2-5; D is possibly TRBD2 (6 bases). This clonotype originated in an adult with Crohn's disease. Material: ileal tissue. Here the CDR3 DNA reads TGTGCCAGCAGTTCCGTGGGAGGATTGGAGACCCAGTACTTC. This encodes CASSSVGGLETQYF.